The clone carrying this T cell receptor (beta chain) appeared many times. Its specificity is unknown. Time point defined: patch test 2, 6 weeks after DPC sensitization. Treatment of the sample: therapeutic diphenylcyclopropenone sensitization with weekly scalp DPC. Donation of samples came from alopecia patients who were 18 to 70 years old and suitable for DPC. TCRdb reprocessed the RACE reads via MiXCR and lists one record per CDR3 protein. The repertoire holds about 350,000 distinct CDR3 sequences, with about 6.3% as singletons. This CDR3 contains 12 residues. The germline V gene encodes CDR1 SEHNR and CDR2 FQNEAQ (reference sequence). The V gene lost 4 bases and the J gene lost 3 bases, with 7 bases spanning the gap. This sample was included in a study of human T cells and chemical hapten exposure. General study findings and limits: With DPC sensitization, TCRs exceeding 1 in 1000 frequency showed no change. Significantly greater numbers of large CDR3 similarity clusters came from expanded TCRs than from controls.

The source is a woman between 18 and 30 years old with alopecia areata. Some clones in this sample may be carry-over from other donors' samples. Sequencing was performed on whole blood, taken in connection with sensitization to the hapten diphenylcyclopropenone (DPC). This sequence joins TRBV7-9 and TRBJ2-7; unclear D gene. CDR3: CASSSRVYEQYF. The CDR3 region has the DNA TGTGCCAGCAGCTCCCGAGTCTACGAGCAGTACTTC.